The clone carrying this T cell receptor (beta chain) occurred a few times. Its antigen is currently unknown. This record comes from a study of T cells in localized non-small cell lung cancer. Study results and limitations: In adjacent lung, a median around 55 of the top 100 tumor clones were found. Because only a single region of the tumor was sequenced, heterogeneity remains possible. In the blood, greater T cell density corresponded to longer overall survival. Clonality of T cells reached its maximum in uninvolved adjacent lung, surpassing tumor.

With 7 bases removed from V and 6 bases from J, the gap between germline ends came to 16 bases. Germline lookup yields CDR1 SGHNT and CDR2 YENEEA. This CDR3 contains 15 residues. Using immunoSEQ multiplex PCR, the repertoire was profiled, and TCRdb retains in-frame clones only, with some absent. The table shows 70,000 to 90,000 clones, with approximately 80% occurring only once. The receptor comes from a female donor over 55 with stage I lung adenocarcinoma. The specimen comprised peripheral blood, sampled before any cancer treatment. The chain links TRBV11-3 to TRBJ1-6; D is uncertain. The DNA for the CDR3 is TGTGCCAGCACCCCGGCAAACAGCCCTAATTCACCCCTCCACTTT. As protein: CASTPANSPNSPLHF.